Shown below are 4 T cell receptor beta chains from a single sample sequenced in a study of T-cell reconstitution after alpha-beta-depleted transplantation in children. Unique molecular identifiers were built into the TCRbeta library. TCRdb re-derived calls from the PCR reads in MiXCR, one entry per CDR3 protein. The data contain hundreds of thousands of distinct CDR3 sequences, roughly 8.2% of them singletons. The sample was PBMCs, mostly from graft donor cells, taken 180 days after TCRalphabeta/CD19-depleted stem cell transplant. These receptors were collected from a male patient younger than 18 who had a stem cell transplant for acute lymphoblastic leukemia, so the T cells may come from the graft donor.

There are many counts of this clonotype. The genes are TRBV29-1 and TRBJ1-6, with D hard to call. The length of the CDR3 is 13 residues. Germline CDR1 SQVTM, CDR2 ANQGSEA. Trimming took 0 bases from V and 10 from J, leaving 10 bases between them. The CDR3 coding sequence is TGCAGCGTTGAAGATGCGGTGGGATCACCCCTCCACTTT. Translation: CSVEDAVGSPLHF.

This clonotype was found many times. The gene calls are TRBV7-9 and TRBJ1-2, with TRBD1 identical over 9 bases. Per the germline V gene, CDR1 is SEHNR and CDR2 is FQNEAQ (reference sequence). CDR3 length: 16 residues. J gave up 1 base and V 5 bases, and 8 bases lay outside the gene matches. The CDR3 DNA sequence: TGTGCCAGCAGCATGGGACAGGGTCGATTTAACTATGGCTACACCTTC. It is translated as CASSMGQGRFNYGYTF.

Comments on this clonotype: This could be a read error, since a much larger clone is one nucleotide away. The chain has TRBV5-4 and TRBJ2-1; 8 bases line up with TRBD2. Germline values: CDR1 SGHNT, CDR2 YYREEE (reference sequence). This CDR3 comprises 12 residues. The trim removed 4 bases at V and 12 bases at J, leaving 6 bases unmatched. The CDR3 reads CASSPAGDGQFF. The CDR3 nucleotides are TGTGCCAGCAGCCCAGCGGGAGATGGGCAGTTCTTC.

There are many counts of this clonotype. The genes are TRBV12-3 or TRBV12-4 and TRBJ1-3; D is uncertain. The V gene lost 10 bases and the J gene lost 0 bases, with 16 bases spanning the gap. This CDR3 region has 15 residues. CDR3 DNA: TGTGCCACCTCCGTGGACCGGTCCTCTGGAAACACCATATATTTT. It is translated as CATSVDRSSGNTIYF.